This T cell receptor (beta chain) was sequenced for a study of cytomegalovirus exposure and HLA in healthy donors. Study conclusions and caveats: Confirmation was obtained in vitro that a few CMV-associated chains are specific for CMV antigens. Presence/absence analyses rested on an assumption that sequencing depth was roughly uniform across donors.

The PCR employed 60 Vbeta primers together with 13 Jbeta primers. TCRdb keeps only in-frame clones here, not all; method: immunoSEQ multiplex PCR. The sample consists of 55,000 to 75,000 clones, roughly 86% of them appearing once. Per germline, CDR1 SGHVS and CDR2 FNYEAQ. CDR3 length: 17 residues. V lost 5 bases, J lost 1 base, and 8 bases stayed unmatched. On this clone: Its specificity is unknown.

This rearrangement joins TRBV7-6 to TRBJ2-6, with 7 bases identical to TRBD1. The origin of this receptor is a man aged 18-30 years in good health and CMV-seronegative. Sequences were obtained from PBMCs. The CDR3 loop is CASSASGQASGANVLTF. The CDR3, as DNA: TGTGCCAGCAGCGCCTCTGGACAGGCATCTGGGGCCAACGTCCTGACTTTC.